These T cell receptor beta chains were read from a single sample in a study of cytomegalovirus exposure and HLA in healthy donors. Clones were sequenced by immunoSEQ multiplex PCR, and TCRdb holds only the in-frame ones, with some missing. The data hold 150,000 to 200,000 clones, with over 60% observed a single time. The sequenced material came from PBMCs. These receptors were obtained from a man younger than 35 in good health and CMV-seronegative. CDR3s include the opening cysteine and the closing phenylalanine or tryptophan. A D gene is named only where the DNA matches it firmly.

CDR3aa,v_gene,j_gene,d_gene
CASSLSGGPGQSSQPQHF,TRBV7-9,TRBJ1-5,TRBD1
CSVLPGTGVHNEQFF,TRBV29-1,TRBJ2-1,TRBD1
CASSQGGRGVGNTEAFF,TRBV4-2,TRBJ1-1,NA
CASSLRSVTEAFF,TRBV27,TRBJ1-1,NA
CASSLRGVNTEAFF,TRBV7-3,TRBJ1-1,NA
CASSFQGGTEAFF,TRBV2,TRBJ1-1,TRBD1
CASSLAGALQETQYF,TRBV7-9,TRBJ2-5,NA
CASSTFAYLAGDPYEQYF,TRBV5-6,TRBJ2-7,TRBD2
CASSLRDRGKSPLHF,TRBV5-5,TRBJ1-6,TRBD1
CASSDQGYEQYF,TRBV28,TRBJ2-7,NA
CASRGTSWAFF,TRBV2,TRBJ1-1,NA
CASSPGGRFYEQYF,TRBV18,TRBJ2-7,TRBD2
CASSGQGGNQPQHF,TRBV2,TRBJ1-5,NA
CASSQGGMSYGYTF,TRBV4-1,TRBJ1-2,NA
CASILGGANTEAFF,TRBV6-5,TRBJ1-1,NA
CASGTGGYEQYF,TRBV2,TRBJ2-7,TRBD1
CASSSTPLNIQYF,TRBV28,TRBJ2-4,NA
CSVDTYRGQNTEAFF,TRBV29-1,TRBJ1-1,TRBD1
CASSIVATSGGADTQYF,TRBV19,TRBJ2-3,TRBD2
CASSRFEGRAFF,TRBV14,TRBJ1-1,NA
CASRKLAGADTQYF,TRBV6-1,TRBJ2-3,TRBD2
CAWLAGTYNEQFF,TRBV30,TRBJ2-1,NA
CASSDYSGGAGTDTQYF,TRBV6-1,TRBJ2-3,TRBD2
CASSDPTGSDTQYF,TRBV25-1,TRBJ2-3,TRBD1
CASSTSLNEQYF,TRBV18,TRBJ2-7,NA
CASSFYPGLIDEQYF,TRBV7-2,TRBJ2-7,NA
CASSPAGVETQYF,TRBV7-3,TRBJ2-5,NA
CASSFPNGGGYGYTF,TRBV28,TRBJ1-2,NA
CASRISGAPTDTQYF,TRBV5-4,TRBJ2-3,TRBD2
CASSFTGGYGYTF,TRBV6-1,TRBJ1-2,TRBD1
CASSFSVNTEAFF,TRBV28,TRBJ1-1,NA
CASSPSRRGGWQETQYF,TRBV7-2,TRBJ2-5,TRBD2
CASSLGGGDNIQYF,TRBV11-2,TRBJ2-4,TRBD2
CASSLVGQGYGYTF,TRBV7-9,TRBJ1-2,TRBD1
CASSPNQGDGYTF,TRBV18,TRBJ1-2,TRBD1
CASLDRYGGYTF,TRBV2,TRBJ1-2,NA
CASSVEGGGARETQYF,TRBV9,TRBJ2-5,TRBD2
CASSLRRGERETQYF,TRBV5-1,TRBJ2-5,TRBD2
CASSSREGAGNTIYF,TRBV6-5,TRBJ1-3,NA
CASSRTSGGAMTDTQYF,TRBV10-2,TRBJ2-3,TRBD2
CASSYSLDTGLLGYTF,TRBV6-6,TRBJ1-2,NA
CASSLFALGPTNEKLFF,TRBV5-5,TRBJ1-4,NA
CASSESVLNTEAFF,TRBV25-1,TRBJ1-1,NA
CASSPSASGSGEQYF,TRBV5-4,TRBJ2-7,TRBD2
CASSVGVETDTQYF,TRBV9,TRBJ2-3,NA
CASSFRGRNLVDTQYF,TRBV7-6,TRBJ2-3,TRBD1